The 10 T cell receptor beta chains below come from one sample, sequenced in a study of shared clonotypes between healthy human individuals. TCRdb's table, derived via immunoSEQ multiplex PCR, lists solely in-frame clones and lacks some. The sample consists of around 1.4 million clones, approximately 98.5% of them appearing once. The material sequenced was naive CD4+ T cells sorted from blood. As for subset: CD45RA+ positively selected. All receptors come from a man aged 25-40 years in good health.

The gene calls are TRBV29-1 and TRBJ2-7, with 8 bases aligning to TRBD2. V lost 4 bases, J lost 4 bases, and 6 bases stayed unmatched. Germline V gene lookup returns CDR1 SQVTM and CDR2 ANQGSEA. The CDR3 loop spans 13 amino acids. The CDR3 DNA reads as TGCAGCGTTGCCGGGAGGGCCACGTACGAGCAGTACTTC. Protein sequence: CSVAGRATYEQYF.

The chain carries TRBV7-2 and TRBJ2-4; no reliable D call. Germline V gene sequence: CDR1 SGHTA, CDR2 FQGNSA. The CDR3 runs to 16 residues. V lost 2 bases and J lost 0, with 11 bases in between. CDR3 sequence reads: CASSLPRTLAKNIQYF. The CDR3 region has the DNA TGTGCCAGCAGCTTACCCCGGACCCTAGCCAAAAACATTCAGTACTTC.

This chain connects TRBV4-1 to TRBJ2-7; 12 bases agree with TRBD2. CDR3 length: 14 residues. The V gene's germline CDR1 is MGHRA and CDR2 YSYEKL. Trimming at V came to 5 bases and at J to 6 bases, leaving 5 bases not matched to a gene. CDR3 region: CASSTRLAGVEQYF. Written as DNA, the CDR3 is TGCGCCAGCAGCACCCGACTAGCGGGAGTCGAGCAGTACTTC.

CDR3 sequence reads: CAISSTSVSTDTQYF. The CDR3 region has the DNA TGTGCCATCAGTTCGACTAGCGTTAGCACAGATACGCAGTATTTT. The chain links TRBV10-3 to TRBJ2-3, with TRBD2 matching 8 bases. The junction had 4 bases not matched to a gene; V was cut back by 5 bases and J by 0 bases. The CDR3 is 15 residues long. Germline V gene lookup returns CDR1 ENHRY and CDR2 SYGVKD.

The rearrangement links TRBV9 to TRBJ1-2; a weak D match, TRBD1 (5 bases). V lost 1 base to trimming and J lost 7 bases, with 14 bases between them. Germline values: CDR1 SGDLS, CDR2 YYNGEE. The CDR3 has 14 amino acids. As DNA, the CDR3 is TGTGCCAGCAGCGTAAACGAGGGGATAAGTGGCTACACCTTC. Encoded protein: CASSVNEGISGYTF. Using reference TRBV9 and TRBJ1-2 for the parts outside the CDR3, the full variable domain is DSGVTQTPKHLITATGQRVTLRCSPRSGDLSVYWYQQSLDQGLQFLIQYYNGEERAKGNILERFSAQQFPDLHSELNLSSLELGDSALYFCASSVNEGISGYTFGSGTRLTVV.

The chain is built from TRBV5-4 and TRBJ2-5, with a weak D call TRBD2 (7 bases). CDR1 and CDR2 (germline): SGHNT, YYREEE (reference sequence). The CDR3 runs to 15 residues. V was cut by 2 bases and J by 5 bases, with 16 bases left in between. The CDR3 loop is CASSLRGGLTETQYF. The CDR3, as DNA: TGTGCCAGCAGCTTAAGGGGGGGGCTGACGGAGACCCAGTACTTC.

This clone was recorded only once. The chain has TRBV19 and TRBJ1-4, with a possible D match to TRBD1 (6 bases). The CDR3 length is 16 residues. Trimming took off 5 bases at V and 3 bases at J, with 16 bases between the two ends. In germline, CDR1 is LNHDA, CDR2 SQIVND (reference sequence). The CDR3 loop is CASSSTGNRPNEKLFF. The CDR3 bases are TGTGCCAGTAGTTCGACAGGTAACCGGCCTAATGAAAAACTGTTTTTT. The full variable domain, with the rest looked up from reference TRBV19 and TRBJ1-4, is DGGITQSPKYLFRKEGQNVTLSCEQNLNHDAMYWYRQDPGQGLRLIYYSQIVNDFQKGDIAEGYSVSREKKESFPLTVTSAQKNPTAFYLCASSSTGNRPNEKLFFGSGTQLSVL.

The chain combines TRBV18 with TRBJ2-1, with 10 bases fitting TRBD2. The length of the CDR3 is 15 residues. The trim removed 6 bases at V and 6 bases at J, leaving 8 bases unmatched. Germline values: CDR1 KGHSH, CDR2 LQKENI. The CDR3 region has the DNA TGTGCCAGCTCTCTGCTAGCGGGAGAAGGCAATGAGCAGTTCTTC. It codes for CASSLLAGEGNEQFF.

This sequence joins TRBV5-4 and TRBJ2-1; TRBD2 matches 7 bases. The CDR3 sequence is 16 residues long. Germline CDR1 reads SGHNT; CDR2 reads YYREEE (reference sequence). V gave up 6 bases and J gave up 4 bases; unmatched junction bases: 13. CDR3 bases: TGTGCCAGCAACCGAGCGGGGCCGGACACATACAATGAGCAGTTCTTC. Its translation: CASNRAGPDTYNEQFF.

The chain combines TRBV6-5 with TRBJ2-3; tentative D call: TRBD2 (5 bases). Germline V lookup: CDR1 MNHEY, CDR2 SVGAGI. CDR3 length equals 14 residues. Trimming stripped 2 bases from V and 2 bases from J, with 8 bases between. CDR3: CASSYDGLTDTQYF. CDR3 bases: TGTGCCAGCAGTTACGACGGACTCACAGATACGCAGTATTTT.